The entry below gives a single TCR beta chain sequence along with its context. Antigen unknown. This sample stems from a study of radiotherapy plus CTLA-4 blockade in lung cancer. The wider study: Of the patients, about 17% showed objective responses and more than 30% attained disease control.

Receiving focal radiation plus CTLA-4 blockade with ipilimumab were patients who had chemo-refractory metastatic non-small-cell lung cancer. Regarding the study as a whole: Following radiotherapy plus ipilimumab, tumor-derived TCR clones expanded in the blood. Response was reportedly best predicted by early blood T cell clone dynamics, with interferon-beta.

Germline lookup yields CDR1 MDHEN and CDR2 SYDVKM. The CDR3 loop spans 17 amino acids. Data came from immunoSEQ multiplex PCR; TCRdb stores just in-frame clones and leaves some out. The table lists some 49,000 clones, more than 75% of them singletons. The sample here was peripheral blood, taken from a patient treated with radiotherapy plus ipilimumab. The sequence derives from a human donor with non-small cell lung cancer whose response to radiotherapy plus ipilimumab could not be evaluated. The chain joins TRBV28 to TRBJ2-5; 12 bases align to TRBD2. The J call is doubtful: the DNA matches TRBJ2-7 better. The CDR3 DNA reads as TGTGCCAGCAGTTCCCCTTCACTAGCGGGAGGTTCTTACGAGCAGTACTTC. This sequence encodes CASSSPSLAGGSYEQYF.